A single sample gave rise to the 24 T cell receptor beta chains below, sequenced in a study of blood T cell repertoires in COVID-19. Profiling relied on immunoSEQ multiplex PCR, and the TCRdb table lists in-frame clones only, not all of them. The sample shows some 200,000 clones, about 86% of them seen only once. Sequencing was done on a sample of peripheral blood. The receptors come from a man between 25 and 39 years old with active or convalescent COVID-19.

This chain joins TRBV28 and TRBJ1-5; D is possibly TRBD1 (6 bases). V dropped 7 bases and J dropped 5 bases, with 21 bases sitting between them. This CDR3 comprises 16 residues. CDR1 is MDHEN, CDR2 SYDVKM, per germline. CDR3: CASKRVSGQGHQPQHF. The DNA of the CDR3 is TGTGCCAGCAAACGGGTTTCTGGGCAGGGGCATCAGCCCCAGCATTTT.

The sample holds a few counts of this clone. The chain's CDR3 is CASSLGSRGNGYTF. CDR3 nucleotides: TGTGCCAGCAGTTTAGGGTCCAGGGGAAATGGCTACACCTTC. The chain has TRBV28 and TRBJ1-2; D is perhaps TRBD1 (6 bases). The germline gives CDR1 MDHEN, CDR2 SYDVKM. The CDR3 totals 14 residues. The germline V and J ends were trimmed by 2 bases and 6 bases, with 13 bases remaining between them.

In DNA, the CDR3 is TGTGCCAGCTCGAGGGGAGGCCTTTACGAGCAGTACTTC. It codes for CASSRGGLYEQYF. The chain joins TRBV18 to TRBJ2-7, with a weak D call TRBD2 (6 bases). This CDR3 has 13 residues. Germline values: CDR1 KGHSH, CDR2 LQKENI. Trimming cost V 6 bases and J 4 bases, with 13 bases left between them. Filled out from reference TRBV18 and TRBJ2-7, the complete variable domain reads NAGVMQNPRHLVRRRGQEARLRCSPMKGHSHVYWYRQLPEEGLKFMVYLQKENIIDESGMPKERFSAEFPKEGPSILRIQQVVRGDSAAYFCASSRGGLYEQYFGPGTRLTVT.

The CDR3 here is CASSSGWSSGNTIYF. CDR3 in DNA: TGTGCCAGCAGTTCGGGGTGGAGCTCTGGAAACACCATATATTTT. The rearrangement joins TRBV28 to TRBJ1-3, with D hard to call. CDR1 is MDHEN and CDR2 is SYDVKM in the germline V gene. Trimming took 4 bases from V and 0 from J, leaving 10 bases between them. The CDR3 sequence is 15 residues long.

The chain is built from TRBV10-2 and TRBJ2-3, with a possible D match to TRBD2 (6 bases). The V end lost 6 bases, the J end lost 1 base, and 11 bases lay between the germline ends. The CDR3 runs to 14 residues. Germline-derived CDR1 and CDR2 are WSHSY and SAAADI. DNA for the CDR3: TGCGCCAGCAGGATAGCGGAGCGCACAGATACGCAGTATTTT. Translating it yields CASRIAERTDTQYF.

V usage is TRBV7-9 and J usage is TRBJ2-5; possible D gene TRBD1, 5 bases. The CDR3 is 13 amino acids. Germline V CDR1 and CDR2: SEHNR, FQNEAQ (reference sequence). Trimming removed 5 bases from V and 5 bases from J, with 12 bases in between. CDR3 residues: CASSPDILETQYF. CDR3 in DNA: TGTGCCAGCAGCCCGGACATCCTTGAGACCCAGTACTTC.

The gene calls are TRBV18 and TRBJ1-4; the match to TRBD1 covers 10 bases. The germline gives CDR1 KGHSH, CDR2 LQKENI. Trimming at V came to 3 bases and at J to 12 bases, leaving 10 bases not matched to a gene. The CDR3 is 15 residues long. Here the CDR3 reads CASSPQRTGGLELFF. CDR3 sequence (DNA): TGTGCCAGCTCACCCCAACGGACAGGGGGATTGGAACTGTTTTTT.

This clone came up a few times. The CDR3 protein is CASSGTRDRAHGYTF. The CDR3 nucleotides are TGTGCCAGCAGTGGGACGCGGGACAGGGCCCATGGCTACACCTTC. V usage is TRBV2 and J usage is TRBJ1-2; 9 bases agree with TRBD1. The CDR3 consists of 15 residues. CDR1 and CDR2 from the germline V gene are SNHLY and FYNNEI. Trimming removed 4 bases from V and 6 bases from J; junction bases left unmatched: 9.

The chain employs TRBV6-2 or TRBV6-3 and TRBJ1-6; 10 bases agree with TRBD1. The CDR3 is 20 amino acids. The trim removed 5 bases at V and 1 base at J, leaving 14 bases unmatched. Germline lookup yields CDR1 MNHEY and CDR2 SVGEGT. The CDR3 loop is CASSGLDRGLTRSYNSPLHF. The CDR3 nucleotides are TGTGCCAGCAGTGGGCTCGACAGGGGGCTAACGAGGTCCTATAATTCACCCCTCCACTTT.

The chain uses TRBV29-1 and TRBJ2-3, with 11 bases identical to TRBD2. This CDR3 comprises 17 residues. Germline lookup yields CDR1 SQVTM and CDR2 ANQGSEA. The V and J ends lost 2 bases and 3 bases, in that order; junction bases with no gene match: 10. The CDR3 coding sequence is TGCAGCGTTGAATACTGGGGGACTAGCGGAGCAACAGATACGCAGTATTTT. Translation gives CSVEYWGTSGATDTQYF.

Here the CDR3 DNA reads TGTGCCAGCAGCCCGCTCCAGGGATCGGATACGCAGTATTTT. This codes for CASSPLQGSDTQYF. V usage is TRBV11-2 and J usage is TRBJ2-3, with D tentatively TRBD1 (5 bases). CDR3 size: 14 residues. Germline CDR1 and CDR2: SGHAT and FQNNGV. V shed 5 bases and J shed 6 bases, with 15 bases lying between them.

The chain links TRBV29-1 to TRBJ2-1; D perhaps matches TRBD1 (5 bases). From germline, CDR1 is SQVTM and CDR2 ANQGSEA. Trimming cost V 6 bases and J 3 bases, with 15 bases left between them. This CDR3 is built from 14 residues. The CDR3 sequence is CSVRQRPNYNEQFF. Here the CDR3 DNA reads TGCAGCGTAAGACAGAGACCCAACTACAATGAGCAGTTCTTC.

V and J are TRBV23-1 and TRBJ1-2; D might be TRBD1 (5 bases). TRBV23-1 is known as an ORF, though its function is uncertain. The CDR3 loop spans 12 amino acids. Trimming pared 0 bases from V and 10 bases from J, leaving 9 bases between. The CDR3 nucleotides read TGCGCCAGCAGTCAATCCCCCAGGGACTACACCTTC. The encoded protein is CASSQSPRDYTF.

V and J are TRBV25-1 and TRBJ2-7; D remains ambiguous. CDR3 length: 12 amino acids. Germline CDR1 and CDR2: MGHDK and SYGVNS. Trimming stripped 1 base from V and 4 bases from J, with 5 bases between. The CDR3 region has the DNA TGTGCCAGCAGTGAATCAGGATACGAGCAGTACTTC. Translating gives CASSESGYEQYF.

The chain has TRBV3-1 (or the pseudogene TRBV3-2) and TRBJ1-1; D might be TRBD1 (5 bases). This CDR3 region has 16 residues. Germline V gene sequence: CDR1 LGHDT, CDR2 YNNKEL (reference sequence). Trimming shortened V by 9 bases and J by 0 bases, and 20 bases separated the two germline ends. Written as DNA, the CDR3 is TGTGCCAGTGCACACCGGGGGGGTTCCATGAACACTGAAGCTTTCTTT. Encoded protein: CASAHRGGSMNTEAFF.

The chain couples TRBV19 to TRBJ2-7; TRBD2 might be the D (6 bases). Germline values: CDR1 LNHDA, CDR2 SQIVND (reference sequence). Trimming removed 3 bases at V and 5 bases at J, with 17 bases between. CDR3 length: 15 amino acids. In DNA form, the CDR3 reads TGTGCCAGTAGTATGTATAGGGGAGGAGCGGACGAGCAGTACTTC. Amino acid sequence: CASSMYRGGADEQYF. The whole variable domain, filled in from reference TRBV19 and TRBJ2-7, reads DGGITQSPKYLFRKEGQNVTLSCEQNLNHDAMYWYRQDPGQGLRLIYYSQIVNDFQKGDIAEGYSVSREKKESFPLTVTSAQKNPTAFYLCASSMYRGGADEQYFGPGTRLTVT.

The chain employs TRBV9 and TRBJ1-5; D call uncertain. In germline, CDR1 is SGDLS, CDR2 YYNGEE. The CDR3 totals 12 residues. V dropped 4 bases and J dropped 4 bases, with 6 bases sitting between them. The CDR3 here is CASSPQNQPQHF. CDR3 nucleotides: TGTGCCAGCAGCCCACAGAATCAGCCCCAGCATTTT.

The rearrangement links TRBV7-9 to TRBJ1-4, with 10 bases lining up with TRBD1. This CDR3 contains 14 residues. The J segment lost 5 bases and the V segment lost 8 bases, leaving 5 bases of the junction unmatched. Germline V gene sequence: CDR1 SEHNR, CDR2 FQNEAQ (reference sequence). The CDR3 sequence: CASLMTGGNEKLFF. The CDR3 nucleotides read TGTGCCAGCCTGATGACAGGGGGCAATGAAAAACTGTTTTTT.

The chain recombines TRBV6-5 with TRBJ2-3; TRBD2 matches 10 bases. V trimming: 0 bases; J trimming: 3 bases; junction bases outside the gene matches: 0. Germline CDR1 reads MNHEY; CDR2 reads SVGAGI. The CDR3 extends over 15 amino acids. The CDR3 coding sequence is TGTGCCAGCAGTTACTCGACTAGCGGGACAGATACGCAGTATTTT. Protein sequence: CASSYSTSGTDTQYF.

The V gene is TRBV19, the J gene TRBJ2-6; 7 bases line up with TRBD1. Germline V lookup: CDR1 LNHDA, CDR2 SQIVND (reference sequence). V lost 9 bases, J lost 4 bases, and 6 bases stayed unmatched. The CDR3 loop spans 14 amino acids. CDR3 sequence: CASRTGVGANVLTF. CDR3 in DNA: TGTGCCAGCAGAACAGGGGTAGGGGCCAACGTCCTGACTTTC.

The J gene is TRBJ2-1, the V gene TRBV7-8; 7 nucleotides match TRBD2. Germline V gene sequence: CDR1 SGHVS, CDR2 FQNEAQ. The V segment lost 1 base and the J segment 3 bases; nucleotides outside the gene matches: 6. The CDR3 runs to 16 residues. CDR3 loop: CASSLGGSGNYNEQFF. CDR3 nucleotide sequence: TGTGCCAGCAGCTTAGGAGGGAGCGGGAACTACAATGAGCAGTTCTTC. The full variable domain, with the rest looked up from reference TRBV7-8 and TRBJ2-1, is GAGVSQSPRYKVAKRGQDVALRCDPISGHVSLFWYQQALGQGPEFLTYFQNEAQLDKSGLPSDRFFAERPEGSVSTLKIQRTQQEDSAVYLCASSLGGSGNYNEQFFGPGTRLTVL.

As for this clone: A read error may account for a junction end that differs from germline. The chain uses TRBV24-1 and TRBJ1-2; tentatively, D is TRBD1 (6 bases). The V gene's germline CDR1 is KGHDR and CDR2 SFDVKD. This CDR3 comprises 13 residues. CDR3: CATCDRIGRGYTF. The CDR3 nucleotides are TGTGCCACCTGTGACAGGATTGGGAGGGGCTACACCTTC.

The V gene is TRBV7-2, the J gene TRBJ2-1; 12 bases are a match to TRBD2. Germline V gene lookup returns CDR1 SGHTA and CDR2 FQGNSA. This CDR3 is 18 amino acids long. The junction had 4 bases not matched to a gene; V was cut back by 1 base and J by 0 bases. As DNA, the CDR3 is TGTGCCAGCAGCTTAGGACTAGCGGGAGCCCCCTCCTACAATGAGCAGTTCTTC. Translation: CASSLGLAGAPSYNEQFF.

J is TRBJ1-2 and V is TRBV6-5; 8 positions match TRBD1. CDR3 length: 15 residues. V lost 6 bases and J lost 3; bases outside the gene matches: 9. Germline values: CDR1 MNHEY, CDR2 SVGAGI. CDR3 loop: CASRTGTGEDYGYTF. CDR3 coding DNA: TGTGCCAGCAGAACTGGGACAGGAGAAGACTATGGCTACACCTTC.